This T cell receptor (beta chain) was observed in a study of shared clonotypes between healthy human individuals. Study findings and constraints: Sample collection involved blood only; tissue repertoires are likely different.

Germline values: CDR1 SGHRS, CDR2 YFSETQ. CDR3 length: 15 amino acids. V was clipped by 0 bases and J by 0 bases, with 10 bases between them. On this clone: Its antigen is not identified.

Genomic DNA of every subset was divided equally among multiple immunoSEQ plates. Using immunoSEQ multiplex PCR, the repertoire was profiled, and TCRdb retains in-frame clones only, with some absent. The sample lists a few hundred thousand clones, roughly four fifths occurring once. All donors were healthy HIV-negative adults lacking recent acute infections or vaccinations. The receptor was derived from a woman in her forties in good health. Some clones in this sample may be carry-over from other donors' samples. The chain combines TRBV5-1 with TRBJ2-7; TRBD1 might be the D (6 bases). Sequencing was done on a sample of PBMCs. CDR3 coding DNA: TGCGCCAGCAGCTTGGATCAGGGGTTCTCCTACGAGCAGTACTTC. Protein: CASSLDQGFSYEQYF.